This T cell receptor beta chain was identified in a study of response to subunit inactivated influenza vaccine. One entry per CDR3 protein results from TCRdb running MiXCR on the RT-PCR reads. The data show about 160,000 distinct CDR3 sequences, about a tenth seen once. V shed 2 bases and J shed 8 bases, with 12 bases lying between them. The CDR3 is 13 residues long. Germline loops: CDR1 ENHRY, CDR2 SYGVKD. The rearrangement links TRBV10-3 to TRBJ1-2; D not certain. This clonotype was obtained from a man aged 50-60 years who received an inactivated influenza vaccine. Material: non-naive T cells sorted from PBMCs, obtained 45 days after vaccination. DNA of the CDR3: TGTGCCATCAGTGAGAGAGGTTCTGGAGGCTACACCTTC. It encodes CAISERGSGGYTF.